A single sample is the source of the 32 T cell receptor beta chains below, sequenced in a study of blood T cell repertoires in COVID-19. Method: immunoSEQ multiplex PCR; TCRdb's copy keeps in-frame clones and lacks some. This sample has about 200,000 clones, with around nine tenths found just once. What was sequenced was peripheral blood. These receptors all come from a man aged 60-69 years who had recovered from COVID-19.

The chain employs TRBV4-1 and TRBJ1-2; D not certain. The CDR3 is made up of 15 amino acids. Trimming cost V 3 bases and J 4 bases, with 15 bases left between them. Germline V CDR1 and CDR2: MGHRA, YSYEKL. CDR3 loop: CASSHPAAQTYGYTF. For the CDR3, the DNA is TGCGCCAGCAGCCACCCCGCGGCCCAAACCTATGGCTACACCTTC.

The CDR3 region is CASSPSRDRNEQYF. DNA for the CDR3: TGTGCCAGCTCACCGTCCCGGGACAGGAACGAGCAGTACTTC. This chain uses TRBV18 with TRBJ2-7; 8 bases fit TRBD1. The CDR3 covers 14 residues. Losses at the gene ends were 3 bases for V and 5 bases for J; bases not matched to a gene: 6. Germline CDR1 is KGHSH and CDR2 is LQKENI.

The chain recombines TRBV5-1 with TRBJ2-7; maybe TRBD1 (5 bases). In germline, CDR1 is SGHRS, CDR2 YFSETQ. V was shortened by 4 bases and J by 2 bases, with 13 bases between the two germline ends. This CDR3 spans 14 amino acids. The CDR3 DNA reads as TGCGCCAGCAGCCCACTTACAGGAGCCTACGAGCAGTACTTC. It translates to CASSPLTGAYEQYF.

The chain has TRBV9 and TRBJ2-1, with 9 bases lining up with TRBD2. The CDR3 has 15 amino acids. Trimming took 0 bases from V and 8 from J; bases not matched to a gene: 6. Germline values: CDR1 SGDLS, CDR2 YYNGEE. The DNA for the CDR3 is TGTGCCAGCAGCGTAGCATCGGCTAGCGGGGATGAGCAGTTCTTC. Amino acid sequence: CASSVASASGDEQFF. Filled out from reference TRBV9 and TRBJ2-1, the complete variable domain reads DSGVTQTPKHLITATGQRVTLRCSPRSGDLSVYWYQQSLDQGLQFLIQYYNGEERAKGNILERFSAQQFPDLHSELNLSSLELGDSALYFCASSVASASGDEQFFGPGTRLTVL.

This clone was seen more than once but under ten times. This CDR3 is CASSQSEYEQYF. The CDR3 nucleotides are TGTGCCAGCAGTCAATCGGAGTACGAGCAGTACTTC. The chain joins TRBV6-2 or TRBV6-3 to TRBJ2-7; unclear D gene. The V gene's germline CDR1 is MNHEY and CDR2 SVGEGT. There are 12 residues in the CDR3. With 5 bases removed from V and 4 bases from J, the gap between germline ends came to 9 bases.

This CDR3 is CASSDTTPYSNQPQHF. The CDR3 coding sequence is TGCGCCAGCAGTGATACAACGCCGTATAGCAATCAGCCCCAGCATTTT. V usage is TRBV10-2 and J usage is TRBJ1-5; D call uncertain. Germline CDR1 and CDR2: WSHSY and SAAADI. The CDR3 loop spans 16 amino acids. The germline V and J ends were trimmed by 3 bases and 0 bases, with 12 bases remaining between them.

CDR3 loop: CASSLTTGDVYEQYF. DNA for the CDR3: TGTGCCAGCAGCTTAACGACAGGGGATGTATACGAGCAGTACTTC. The chain is built from TRBV5-5 and TRBJ2-7, with 8 bases that match TRBD1. Per the germline V gene, CDR1 is SGHKS and CDR2 is YYEKEE (reference sequence). After removal of 2 bases from V and 4 bases from J, the junction contained 8 bases not matched to a gene. The CDR3 consists of 15 residues.

This chain connects TRBV30 to TRBJ1-5; 7 bases line up with TRBD1. Germline CDR1 reads GTSNPN; CDR2 reads SVGIG (reference sequence). CDR3 size: 15 residues. Trimming removed 1 base from V and 6 bases from J; junction bases left unmatched: 9. CDR3 nucleotides: TGTGCCTGGAGTGGGAAGGGGGCCCTCGGTCAGCCCCAGCATTTT. Translated: CAWSGKGALGQPQHF.

The chain has TRBV30 and TRBJ1-3; D unclear. With 1 base removed from V and 4 bases from J, the gap between germline ends came to 5 bases. Germline values: CDR1 GTSNPN, CDR2 SVGIG (reference sequence). The length of the CDR3 is 12 residues. This chain's CDR3 is CAWSGRGNTIYF. CDR3 bases: TGTGCCTGGAGTGGTCGGGGAAACACCATATATTTT.

The chain links TRBV7-2 to TRBJ2-7, with TRBD2 matching 10 bases. The V segment lost 6 bases and the J segment 6 bases; nucleotides outside the gene matches: 8. The germline V gene encodes CDR1 SGHTA and CDR2 FQGNSA. There are 14 residues in the CDR3. The CDR3 here is CASSSPGLASEQYF. DNA for the CDR3: TGTGCCAGCAGTTCGCCGGGACTAGCGAGCGAGCAGTACTTC. The whole variable domain, filled in from reference TRBV7-2 and TRBJ2-7, reads GAGVSQSPSNKVTEKGKDVELRCDPISGHTALYWYRQSLGQGLEFLIYFQGNSAPDKSGLPSDRFSAERTGGSVSTLTIQRTQQEDSAVYLCASSSPGLASEQYFGPGTRLTVT.

The V gene is TRBV29-1, the J gene TRBJ2-1; D remains ambiguous. Per germline, CDR1 SQVTM and CDR2 ANQGSEA. V gave up 4 bases and J gave up 9 bases, with 10 bases separating them. The CDR3 runs 11 residues. The CDR3 spells CSVARPSEQFF. CDR3 DNA sequence: TGCAGCGTTGCCCGGCCTAGTGAGCAGTTCTTC.

The V and J genes are TRBV12-3 or TRBV12-4 and TRBJ2-7; D call uncertain. The CDR3 extends over 13 amino acids. V was pared by 7 bases and J by 2 bases, with 12 bases between. The CDR3 sequence: CASTNDGAYEQYF. CDR3 in DNA: TGTGCCAGCACTAACGACGGAGCCTACGAGCAGTACTTC.

The gene calls are TRBV7-8 and TRBJ1-6; no definite D call. The CDR3 loop spans 16 amino acids. With 6 bases removed from V and 7 bases from J, the gap between germline ends came to 19 bases. Germline V gives CDR1 SGHVS, CDR2 FQNEAQ. The CDR3 loop reads CASSSNTVITNSPLHF. The CDR3 bases are TGTGCCAGCAGTTCTAATACAGTCATCACCAATTCACCCCTCCACTTT.

The V call is TRBV2, the J call TRBJ2-4; 10 nucleotides align to TRBD2. V lost 2 bases, J lost 0 bases, and 7 bases stayed unmatched. The CDR3 contains 18 residues. Per germline, CDR1 SNHLY and CDR2 FYNNEI. CDR3 sequence reads: CASSERLAGDEAKNIQYF. Here the CDR3 DNA reads TGTGCCAGCAGTGAACGGCTAGCGGGGGATGAAGCCAAAAACATTCAGTACTTC.

The chain couples TRBV27 to TRBJ2-7; 11 bases line up with TRBD1. This CDR3 has 15 residues. V gave up 1 base and J gave up 2 bases; unmatched junction bases: 1. Germline CDR1 and CDR2: MNHEY and SMNVEV (reference sequence). CDR3 loop: CASSLLGQGAYEQYF. The CDR3 nucleotides are TGTGCCAGCAGTTTATTGGGACAGGGGGCCTACGAGCAGTACTTC.

CDR3 region: CAISGTSGRGYNEQFF. In nucleotides, the CDR3 is TGTGCCATCAGTGGGACTAGCGGGAGGGGGTACAATGAGCAGTTCTTC. V and J are TRBV10-3 and TRBJ2-1, with 15 bases fitting TRBD2. Looked up from germline, CDR1 is ENHRY and CDR2 is SYGVKD. V lost 4 bases, J lost 4 bases, and 2 bases stayed unmatched. The CDR3 is 16 amino acids.

This clone was recorded many times. The V and J genes are TRBV7-9 and TRBJ1-5; D may be TRBD1 (5 bases). Trimming cost V 1 base and J 9 bases, with 13 bases left between them. Germline CDR1 is SEHNR and CDR2 is FQNEAQ (reference sequence). The CDR3 consists of 14 residues. The DNA for the CDR3 is TGTGCCAGCAGCTTAGGGCAGGGTGTAGGGCCCCAGCATTTT. Protein: CASSLGQGVGPQHF.

The chain has TRBV2 and TRBJ2-7; TRBD1 might be the D (7 bases). The CDR3 runs to 14 residues. Trimming took 6 bases from V and 6 from J, leaving 18 bases between them. Germline V lookup: CDR1 SNHLY, CDR2 FYNNEI. The CDR3 reads CASRGTGTAGEQYF. For the CDR3, the DNA is TGTGCCAGCAGGGGGACGGGGACAGCGGGCGAGCAGTACTTC. The variable domain in full, with the rest retrieved from reference TRBV2 and TRBJ2-7, is EPEVTQTPSHQVTQMGQEVILRCVPISNHLYFYWYRQILGQKVEFLVSFYNNEISEKSEIFDDQFSVERPDGSNFTLKIRSTKLEDSAMYFCASRGTGTAGEQYFGPGTRLTVT.

This chain uses TRBV11-3 with TRBJ2-1; 9 bases are shared with TRBD2. This CDR3 has 17 residues. The V gene's germline CDR1 is SGHNT and CDR2 YENEEA. V shed 0 bases, J shed 6 bases, and the junction held 9 bases outside the gene matches. The CDR3 protein is CASSLDWRLADFNEQFF. Written as DNA, the CDR3 is TGTGCCAGCAGCTTAGATTGGCGACTAGCGGATTTCAATGAGCAGTTCTTC.

V and J are TRBV7-9 and TRBJ2-5; D gene ambiguous. The CDR3 contains 14 residues. V lost 3 bases to trimming and J lost 2 bases, with 10 bases between them. From germline, CDR1 is SEHNR and CDR2 FQNEAQ (reference sequence). CDR3 in DNA: TGTGCCAGCAGCTTTCCCCCGACTCAAGAGACCCAGTACTTC. Its translation is CASSFPPTQETQYF.

This clone appeared once. CDR3: CASTRHRNTEAFF. Here the CDR3 DNA reads TGTGCCAGCACCCGACACCGGAACACTGAAGCTTTCTTT. The chain carries TRBV12-3 or TRBV12-4 and TRBJ1-1, with no clear D. The CDR3 sequence is 13 residues long. With 7 bases removed from V and 1 base from J, the gap between germline ends came to 10 bases.

V gene TRBV11-2 combines with J gene TRBJ2-3; 8 bases line up with TRBD2. The CDR3 extends over 16 amino acids. Germline CDR1 is SGHAT and CDR2 is FQNNGV. The V gene end was trimmed by 2 bases and the J gene end by 5 bases; junction bases not matched to a gene: 9. CDR3 DNA: TGTGCCAGCAGCTTAAACCCAGCGGGAGCAAAAGATACGCAGTATTTT. The encoded protein is CASSLNPAGAKDTQYF.

The chain joins TRBV6-5 to TRBJ2-5; 8 nucleotides align to TRBD1. Trimming at V came to 8 bases and at J to 4 bases, leaving 9 bases not matched to a gene. Germline CDR1 and CDR2: MNHEY and SVGAGI. There are 14 residues in the CDR3. The CDR3 nucleotides read TGTGCCAGCCATCTTCAGGGGGCGGGAGAGACCCAGTACTTC. The encoded protein is CASHLQGAGETQYF.

The J gene is TRBJ2-1, the V gene TRBV30; perhaps TRBD1 as D (5 bases). This CDR3 contains 15 residues. V was cut by 2 bases and J by 5 bases, with 16 bases left in between. Germline V gene sequence: CDR1 GTSNPN, CDR2 SVGIG (reference sequence). The CDR3 reads CAWSWTLPVNNEQFF. The CDR3 coding sequence is TGTGCCTGGAGTTGGACACTCCCCGTGAACAATGAGCAGTTCTTC.

This clone is a singleton in its sample. V is TRBV9 and J is TRBJ1-2, with 10 bases aligning to TRBD1. This CDR3 comprises 15 residues. In germline, CDR1 is SGDLS, CDR2 YYNGEE. V was clipped by 4 bases and J by 5 bases; unmatched bases: 8. This CDR3 reads CASSPGQGVSYGYTF. The CDR3 DNA reads TGTGCCAGCAGCCCAGGACAGGGGGTCTCATATGGCTACACCTTC.

The V gene is TRBV11-2, the J gene TRBJ1-2; 11 nucleotides agree with TRBD1. The length of the CDR3 is 14 residues. V shed 5 bases, J shed 5 bases, and the junction held 4 bases outside the gene matches. The germline CDR1 and CDR2 sequences are SGHAT and FQNNGV. The CDR3 reads CASSSRDRGYGYTF. The DNA of the CDR3 is TGTGCCAGCAGCAGCCGGGACAGGGGGTATGGCTACACCTTC.

Here the CDR3 reads CASSLVGGPRGTGELFF. The DNA for the CDR3 is TGCGCCAGCAGCTTGGTCGGGGGGCCGAGAGGAACCGGGGAGCTGTTTTTT. V is TRBV5-1 and J is TRBJ2-2; a weak D match, TRBD2 (7 bases). The germline V and J ends were trimmed by 0 bases and 5 bases, with 17 bases remaining between them. CDR1 is SGHRS, CDR2 YFSETQ, per germline. This CDR3 region has 17 residues.

CDR3 in amino acids: CASSTSRQARQPQHF. CDR3 bases: TGTGCCAGTAGTACTTCCCGGCAGGCAAGACAGCCCCAGCATTTT. The chain recombines TRBV19 with TRBJ1-5; D is ambiguous. The V end lost 4 bases, the J end lost 7 bases, and 17 bases lay between the germline ends. Germline V gene lookup returns CDR1 LNHDA and CDR2 SQIVND (reference sequence). The CDR3 loop spans 15 amino acids.

The chain combines TRBV5-4 with TRBJ2-7; perhaps TRBD1 as D (6 bases). Trimming stripped 5 bases from V and 6 bases from J, with 15 bases between. This CDR3 spans 13 amino acids. CDR1 is SGHNT and CDR2 is YYREEE in the germline V gene (reference sequence). The CDR3 loop reads CASSRDMDVEQYF. The CDR3 region has the DNA TGTGCCAGCAGTCGGGACATGGATGTCGAGCAGTACTTC.

The chain links TRBV19 to TRBJ1-5; 7 bases map to TRBD1. Looked up from germline, CDR1 is LNHDA and CDR2 is SQIVND (reference sequence). The CDR3 sequence is 15 residues long. Losses at the gene ends were 5 bases for V and 5 bases for J; bases not matched to a gene: 9. CDR3 protein: CASSPPTGFYQPQHF. The DNA for the CDR3 is TGTGCCAGTAGTCCCCCGACAGGGTTCTATCAGCCCCAGCATTTT.

This chain joins TRBV12-5 and TRBJ2-1, with 13 positions matching TRBD2. Germline V CDR1 and CDR2: LGHNT, FRNRAP. Trimming removed 5 bases from V and 2 bases from J; junction bases left unmatched: 6. This CDR3 region has 17 residues. The CDR3 DNA reads as TGTGCTAGTGGTACTGGGACTAGCGGGACCGCCTACAATGAGCAGTTCTTC. As protein: CASGTGTSGTAYNEQFF.

The chain carries TRBV6-5 and TRBJ2-7, with 11 bases aligning to TRBD2. The CDR3 is 15 residues long. Losses at the gene ends were 4 bases for V and 4 bases for J; bases not matched to a gene: 6. Germline V lookup: CDR1 MNHEY, CDR2 SVGAGI. Written as DNA, the CDR3 is TGTGCCAGCAGTTCCACTAGCGGGAGTGGGTACGAGCAGTACTTC. This sequence encodes CASSSTSGSGYEQYF.